The sample holds one count of the clone carrying this TCR beta chain. J was trimmed by 4 bases and V by 3 bases; bases with no gene match: 5. This CDR3 region has 14 residues. Germline V CDR1 and CDR2: KGHSH, LQKENI. The RNA input was roughly 0.45 to 1 ug, and it was reverse transcribed with random hexamers. Across 54 Vbeta and 13 Jbeta, TCR beta CDR3 was amplified with immunoSEQ multiplex PCR. In TCRdb, the immunoSEQ multiplex PCR reads were re-called with MiXCR into one record per CDR3 protein. Counted here are some 200,000 distinct CDR3 sequences, approximately 95% occurring once; the ten biggest clones make up 0.075% to 0.1%. This sample was taken from a study of CD8 T cells in Susac syndrome. Study details: Blood was drawn from patients with Susac syndrome. At that point, they were therapy-naive, on corticosteroids, or on intravenous immunoglobulin alone.

TCR beta from blood CD8+ and CD4+ T cells was sequenced. This sequence was found in a human donor with Susac syndrome. The chain employs TRBV18 and TRBJ2-7; TRBD1 matches 8 bases. Input material: CD4+ T cells from PBMCs. CDR3 protein: CASSPGQAWYEQYF. CDR3 nucleotides: TGTGCCAGCTCACCGGGACAGGCATGGTACGAGCAGTACTTC. The full variable domain, with the rest looked up from reference TRBV18 and TRBJ2-7, is NAGVMQNPRHLVRRRGQEARLRCSPMKGHSHVYWYRQLPEEGLKFMVYLQKENIIDESGMPKERFSAEFPKEGPSILRIQQVVRGDSAAYFCASSPGQAWYEQYFGPGTRLTVT.